This T cell receptor beta chain was documented in a study of T cell responses to AZD1222 COVID-19 vaccine. Study outcomes and limitations: Regions left unmutated in variants are reportedly the target of nearly half of spike-specific TCRs. Spike-specific TCR repertoires showed rising breadth and depth after two AZD1222 doses. Seropositivity was recorded at baseline in only 6 or 7 AZD1222 recipients. Donors were largely white British and mainly female; clonal diversity was possibly underestimated.

V was clipped by 5 bases and J by 5 bases, with 10 bases between them. CDR1 is SGHRS and CDR2 is YFSETQ in the germline V gene. This CDR3 spans 12 amino acids. Comments on this clone: Its antigen is as yet unknown.

The method was immunoSEQ multiplex PCR; TCRdb's version includes in-frame clones alone and lacks a portion of them. Among more than 95,000 clones listed, 90% to 95% were seen once. The chain combines TRBV5-1 with TRBJ2-5; tentative D call: TRBD1 (6 bases). The source is an adult in good health. This sample comprised peripheral blood, obtained on day 0 of AZD1222 vaccination. The CDR3 coding sequence is TGCGCCAGCAGACAGGGCTCGGAGACCCAGTACTTC. This sequence encodes CASRQGSETQYF.